This T cell receptor (beta chain) was sequenced for a study of T-cell memory formation after mild COVID-19. Study-wide results and limits: Clones shrinking from day 15 to 85 showed even CD4/CD8 mixes; later expanders tilted CD4+. Cross-reactive memory appears to have joined, as suggested by some responding clones showing up in pre-infection memory.

Concerning this clonotype itself: Its antigen is as yet unknown.

This CDR3 comprises 15 residues. Per germline, CDR1 SGHNT and CDR2 YENEEA. Trimming cost V 4 bases and J 4 bases, with 15 bases left between them. From 5'RACE with constant-segment primers came TCR alpha and TCR beta cDNA libraries that carried sample barcodes and UMIs. TCRdb passed the 5' RACE reads through MiXCR, listing each CDR3 protein once. The sample records around 200,000 distinct CDR3 sequences, 27% being singletons. The chain is built from TRBV11-3 and TRBJ2-3; D perhaps matches TRBD1 (6 bases). The TCR sequence derives from an adult woman who had mild COVID-19 (a few samples of this study predate the infection). Cell type and time point are not known. Material for sequencing was PBMCs or a T cell subset sorted from them (not recorded which). CDR3 in DNA: TGTGCCAGCAGCTCGCCGGGCAGGGGTCCAGATACGCAGTATTTT. Protein sequence: CASSSPGRGPDTQYF.